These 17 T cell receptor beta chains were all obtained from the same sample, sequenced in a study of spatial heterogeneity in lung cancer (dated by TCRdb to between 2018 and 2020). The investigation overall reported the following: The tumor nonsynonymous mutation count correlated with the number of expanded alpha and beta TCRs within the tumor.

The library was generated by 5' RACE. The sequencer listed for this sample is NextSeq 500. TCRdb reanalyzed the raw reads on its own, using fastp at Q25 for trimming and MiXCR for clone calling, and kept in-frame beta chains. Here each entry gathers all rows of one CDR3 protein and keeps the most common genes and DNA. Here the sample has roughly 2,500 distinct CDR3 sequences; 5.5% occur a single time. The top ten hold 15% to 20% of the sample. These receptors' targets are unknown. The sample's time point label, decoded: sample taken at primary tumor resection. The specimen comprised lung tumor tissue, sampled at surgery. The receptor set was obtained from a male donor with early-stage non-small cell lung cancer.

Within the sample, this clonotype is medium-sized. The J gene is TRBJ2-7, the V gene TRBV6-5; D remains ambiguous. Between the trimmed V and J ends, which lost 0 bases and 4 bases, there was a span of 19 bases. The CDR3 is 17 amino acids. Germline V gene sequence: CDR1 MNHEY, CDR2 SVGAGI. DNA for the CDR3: TGTGCCAGCAGTTACTCGAGGCCACAGACAACTCTTTACGAGCAGTACTTC. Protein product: CASSYSRPQTTLYEQYF.

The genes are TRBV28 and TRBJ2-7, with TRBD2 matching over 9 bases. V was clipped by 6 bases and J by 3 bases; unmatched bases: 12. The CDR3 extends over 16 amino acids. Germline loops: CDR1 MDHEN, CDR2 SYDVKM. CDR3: CASRSGLAHSLYEQYF. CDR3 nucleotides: TGTGCCAGCAGATCGGGACTAGCCCACTCCCTCTACGAGCAGTACTTC.

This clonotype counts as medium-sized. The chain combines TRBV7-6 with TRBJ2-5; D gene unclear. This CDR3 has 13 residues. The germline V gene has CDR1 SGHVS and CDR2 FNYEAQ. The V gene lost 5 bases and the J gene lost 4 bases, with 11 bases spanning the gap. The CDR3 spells CASSRVLGETQYF. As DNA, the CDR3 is TGTGCCAGCAGCCGCGTCTTGGGAGAGACCCAGTACTTC.

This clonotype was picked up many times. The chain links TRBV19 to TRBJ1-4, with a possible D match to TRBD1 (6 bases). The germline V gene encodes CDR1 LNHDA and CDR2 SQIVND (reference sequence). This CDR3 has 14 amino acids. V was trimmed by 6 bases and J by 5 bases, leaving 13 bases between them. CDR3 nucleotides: TGTGCCAGTAGATTAGGACAGTCGAATGAAAAACTGTTTTTT. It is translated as CASRLGQSNEKLFF. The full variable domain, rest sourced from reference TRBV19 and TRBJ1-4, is DGGITQSPKYLFRKEGQNVTLSCEQNLNHDAMYWYRQDPGQGLRLIYYSQIVNDFQKGDIAEGYSVSREKKESFPLTVTSAQKNPTAFYLCASRLGQSNEKLFFGSGTQLSVL.

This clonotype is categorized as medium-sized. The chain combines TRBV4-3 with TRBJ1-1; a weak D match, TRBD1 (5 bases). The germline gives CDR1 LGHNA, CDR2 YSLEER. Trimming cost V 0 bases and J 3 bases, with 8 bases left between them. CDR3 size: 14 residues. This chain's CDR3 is CASSQDRADTEAFF. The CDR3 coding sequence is TGCGCCAGCAGCCAAGACAGGGCGGACACTGAAGCTTTCTTT.

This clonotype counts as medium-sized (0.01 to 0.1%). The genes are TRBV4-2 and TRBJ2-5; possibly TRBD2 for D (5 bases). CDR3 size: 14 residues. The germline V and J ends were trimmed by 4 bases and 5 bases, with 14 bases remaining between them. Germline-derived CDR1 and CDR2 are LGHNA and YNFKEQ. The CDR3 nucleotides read TGTGCCAGCAGCCTCTCCGGGGTGGGGGAGACCCAGTACTTC. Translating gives CASSLSGVGETQYF.

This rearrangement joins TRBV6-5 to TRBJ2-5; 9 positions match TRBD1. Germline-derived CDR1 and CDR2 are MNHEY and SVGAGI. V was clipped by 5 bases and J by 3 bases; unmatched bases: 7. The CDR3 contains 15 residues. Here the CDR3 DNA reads TGTGCCAGCAGTGAGCCGGGACAGGGTGAAGAGACCCAGTACTTC. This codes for CASSEPGQGEETQYF.

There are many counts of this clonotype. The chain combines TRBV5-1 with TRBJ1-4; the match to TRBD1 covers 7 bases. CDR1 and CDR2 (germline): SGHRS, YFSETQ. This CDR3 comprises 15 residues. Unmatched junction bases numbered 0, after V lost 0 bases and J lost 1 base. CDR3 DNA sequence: TGCGCCAGCAGCTTGGACAGGGGAACTAATGAAAAACTGTTTTTT. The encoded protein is CASSLDRGTNEKLFF.

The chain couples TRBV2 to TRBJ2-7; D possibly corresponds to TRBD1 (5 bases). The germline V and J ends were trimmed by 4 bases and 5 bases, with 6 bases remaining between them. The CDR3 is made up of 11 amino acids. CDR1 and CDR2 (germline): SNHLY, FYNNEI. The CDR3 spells CASSVRDEQYF. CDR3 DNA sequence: TGTGCCAGCAGTGTCAGGGACGAGCAGTACTTC.

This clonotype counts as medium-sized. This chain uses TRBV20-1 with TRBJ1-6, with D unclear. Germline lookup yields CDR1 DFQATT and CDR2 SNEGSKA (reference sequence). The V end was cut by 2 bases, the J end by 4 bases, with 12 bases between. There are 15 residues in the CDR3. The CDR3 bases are TGCAGTGCTAGAACCGACACTCAGTATAATTCACCCCTCCACTTT. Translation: CSARTDTQYNSPLHF.

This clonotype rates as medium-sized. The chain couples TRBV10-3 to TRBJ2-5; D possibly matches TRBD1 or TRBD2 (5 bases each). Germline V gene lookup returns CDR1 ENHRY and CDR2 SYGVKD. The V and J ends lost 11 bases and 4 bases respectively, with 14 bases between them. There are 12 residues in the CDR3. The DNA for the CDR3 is TGTGCCGACAGACCTGGGAGAGAGACCCAGTACTTC. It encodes CADRPGRETQYF.

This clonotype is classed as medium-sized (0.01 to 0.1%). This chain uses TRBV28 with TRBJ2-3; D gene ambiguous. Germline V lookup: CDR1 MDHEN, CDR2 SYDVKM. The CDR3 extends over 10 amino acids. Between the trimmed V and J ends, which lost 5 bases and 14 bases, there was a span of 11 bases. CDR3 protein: CASSPRWGYF. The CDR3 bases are TGTGCCAGCAGTCCCCGATGGGGGTATTTT.

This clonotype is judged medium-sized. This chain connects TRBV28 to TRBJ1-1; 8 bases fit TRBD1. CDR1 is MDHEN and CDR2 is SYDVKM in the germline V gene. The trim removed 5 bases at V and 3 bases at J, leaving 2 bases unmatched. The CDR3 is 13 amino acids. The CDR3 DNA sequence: TGTGCCAGCAGTCACAGGGGGTACACTGAAGCTTTCTTT. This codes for CASSHRGYTEAFF.

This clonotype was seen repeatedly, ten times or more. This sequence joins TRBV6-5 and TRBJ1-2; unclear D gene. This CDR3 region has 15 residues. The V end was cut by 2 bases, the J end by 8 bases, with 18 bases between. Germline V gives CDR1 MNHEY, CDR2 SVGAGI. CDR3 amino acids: CASSYDSGRSGGYTF. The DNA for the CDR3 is TGTGCCAGCAGTTACGACTCCGGACGGTCCGGGGGCTACACCTTC.

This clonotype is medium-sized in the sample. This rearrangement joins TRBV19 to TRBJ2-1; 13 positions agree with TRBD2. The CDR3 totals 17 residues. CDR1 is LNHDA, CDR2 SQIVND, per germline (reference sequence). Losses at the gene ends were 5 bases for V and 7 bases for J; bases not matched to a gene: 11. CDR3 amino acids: CASSLTSGGALMNEQFF. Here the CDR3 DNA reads TGTGCCAGTAGTCTCACTAGCGGGGGGGCCCTGATGAATGAGCAGTTCTTC.

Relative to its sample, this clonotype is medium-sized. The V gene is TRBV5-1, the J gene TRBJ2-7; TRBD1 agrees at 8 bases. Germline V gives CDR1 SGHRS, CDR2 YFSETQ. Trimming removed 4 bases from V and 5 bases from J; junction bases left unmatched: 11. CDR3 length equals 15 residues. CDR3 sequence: CASSSVGGQDHEQYF. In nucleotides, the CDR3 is TGCGCCAGCAGCAGTGTTGGGGGACAGGACCACGAGCAGTACTTC.

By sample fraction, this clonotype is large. CDR3 sequence reads: CASSPDGGAFSYEQYF. The CDR3 DNA reads TGCGCCAGCAGCCCGGACGGGGGGGCCTTTTCCTACGAGCAGTACTTC. The chain couples TRBV5-1 to TRBJ2-7, with 8 nucleotides matching TRBD2. Trimming cost V 4 bases and J 1 base; bases outside gene matches: 10. Per germline, CDR1 SGHRS and CDR2 YFSETQ. The CDR3 sequence is 16 residues long.